These T cell receptor beta chains were read from a single sample in a study of CD4 T cells in relation to SARS-CoV-2 and coronaviruses. Assay used: immunoSEQ multiplex PCR; TCRdb lists only in-frame clones, some missing. The sample shows 36,000 or so clones, over 65% of them seen only once. Their antigen targets remain unknown. The sequenced sample was memory CD4+ T cells from PBMCs, cultured in vitro. The receptors here all came from an adult with COVID-19. CDR3s include the opening cysteine and the closing phenylalanine or tryptophan. Fields, in order: CDR3 protein, CDR3 DNA, J gene, D gene, clone size, V gene. The D gene is left open where the match is weak. The size field is filled for only some rows; it gives once, few, many or a size class.

CASSTPTGTGTGELFF | TGTGCCAGCAGCACACCGACAGGGACTGGCACCGGGGAGCTGTTTTTT | TRBJ2-2 | . | . | TRBV11-2
CASGVRAGAYEQYF | TGTGCCAGCGGGGTTAGGGCAGGAGCCTACGAGCAGTACTTC | TRBJ2-7 | . | . | TRBV5-5
CASSEEARPNYEQYF | TGTGCCAGCAGTGAAGAGGCCAGGCCGAACTACGAGCAGTACTTC | TRBJ2-7 | . | . | TRBV2
CASSYSSGTGELFF | TGTGCCAGCAGTTACTCGTCAGGGACCGGGGAGCTGTTTTTT | TRBJ2-2 | . | . | TRBV6-5
CASQDRLNTEAFF | TGTGCCAGCCAGGACAGGTTGAACACTGAAGCTTTCTTT | TRBJ1-1 | TRBD1 | . | TRBV19
CASSLALNTEAFF | TGTGCCAGCAGCTTAGCATTGAACACTGAAGCTTTCTTT | TRBJ1-1 | . | . | TRBV7-3
CASSPGVANEQFF | TGTGCCAGCTCACCGGGAGTCGCGAATGAGCAGTTCTTC | TRBJ2-1 | . | few | TRBV18
CASRGRIATNEKLFF | TGTGCCAGTAGAGGTAGAATCGCAACTAATGAAAAACTGTTTTTT | TRBJ1-4 | . | once | TRBV19
CASRLLLAGECNIQYF | TGTGCAAGTCGTCTCCTACTAGCGGGAGAGTGCAACATTCAGTACTTC | TRBJ2-4 | . | . | TRBV12-2
CASSLPQIAKNIQYF | TGTGCCAGCAGTTTACCTCAGATAGCCAAAAACATTCAGTACTTC | TRBJ2-4 | . | . | TRBV28
CASSLETGLRGYTF | TGCGCCAGCAGCTTGGAGACAGGGTTACGGGGCTACACCTTC | TRBJ1-2 | TRBD1 | . | TRBV5-1
CASSPQRGWGTQYF | TGTGCCAGCAGCCCACAGCGGGGGTGGGGTACGCAGTATTTT | TRBJ2-3 | TRBD2 | few | TRBV7-2
CASSYSRTSVTDTQYF | TGTGCCAGCAGTTACTCAAGGACTAGCGTCACAGATACGCAGTATTTT | TRBJ2-3 | TRBD2 | . | TRBV6-5
CASNKQGSGNTIYF | TGTGCCAGCAATAAACAGGGTTCTGGAAACACCATATATTTT | TRBJ1-3 | . | few | TRBV7-9
CASSQPGTSGSTDTQYF | TGTGCCAGCTCACAACCTGGGACTAGCGGTAGCACAGATACGCAGTATTTT | TRBJ2-3 | TRBD2 | . | TRBV18
CASSYRVGRGTETQYF | TGTGCCAGCAGTTACCGAGTCGGCAGGGGAACGGAGACCCAGTACTTC | TRBJ2-5 | . | . | TRBV6-2/TRBV6-3
CASSLSGQKFGELFF | TGTGCCAGCAGCTTATCGGGACAGAAGTTCGGGGAGCTGTTTTTT | TRBJ2-2 | TRBD1 | . | TRBV7-9
CASSLIGLADTDTQYF | TGTGCCAGCAGCTTAATAGGACTAGCGGACACAGATACGCAGTATTTT | TRBJ2-3 | TRBD2 | . | TRBV7-3
CASRRTGLNTGELFF | TGCGCCAGCAGGCGGACAGGGTTGAACACCGGGGAGCTGTTTTTT | TRBJ2-2 | TRBD1 | . | TRBV4-1
CASSLLGQGVGDTQYF | TGTGCCAGCAGCTTACTTGGACAGGGGGTGGGAGATACGCAGTATTTT | TRBJ2-3 | TRBD1 | once | TRBV7-2
CASSARGRGMGTEAFF | TGTGCCAGCAGCGCCCGGGGCAGGGGGATGGGGACTGAAGCTTTCTTT | TRBJ1-1 | TRBD1 | . | TRBV3-1/TRBV3-2
CASTTGGSGHDEQFF | TGCGCCAGCACCACCGGGGGAAGCGGCCATGATGAGCAGTTCTTC | TRBJ2-1 | . | . | TRBV5-1
CASRLIFSSYNEQFF | TGCGCCAGCAGATTAATTTTTAGCTCCTACAATGAGCAGTTCTTC | TRBJ2-1 | . | . | TRBV5-1
CASSGPGLAGGSETQYF | TGTGCCAGCAGCGGACCGGGACTAGCGGGAGGTAGTGAGACCCAGTACTTC | TRBJ2-5 | TRBD2 | . | TRBV9
CASSLDLVGNEQFF | TGTGCCAGCAGCTTGGATTTGGTGGGCAATGAGCAGTTCTTC | TRBJ2-1 | . | . | TRBV5-4
CASSYSSHRSWTGELFF | TGTGCCAGCAGTTACTCGAGTCATAGGAGCTGGACCGGGGAGCTGTTTTTT | TRBJ2-2 | . | . | TRBV6-2/TRBV6-3
CSAVLSGSYNEQFF | TGCAGCGCCGTACTTAGCGGGAGTTACAATGAGCAGTTCTTC | TRBJ2-1 | TRBD2 | . | TRBV29-1
CASSQVGASQPQHF | TGCGCCAGCAGCCAGGTGGGGGCTTCCCAGCCCCAGCATTTT | TRBJ1-5 | . | few | TRBV4-1
CASSVVGIRSGEQYF | TGTGCCAGCAGTGTTGTCGGGATACGATCGGGCGAGCAGTACTTC | TRBJ2-7 | . | . | TRBV2
CASSLYGTTYEQYF | TGTGCCAGCAGTTTATATGGGACGACCTACGAGCAGTACTTC | TRBJ2-7 | . | . | TRBV27
CAISDEWGNQPQHF | TGTGCCATCAGTGATGAGTGGGGCAATCAGCCCCAGCATTTT | TRBJ1-5 | . | few | TRBV10-3
CASSRGTLGETQYF | TGTGCCAGCAGCCGCGGGACTCTGGGGGAGACCCAGTACTTC | TRBJ2-5 | . | . | TRBV5-6
CASSLVPGGEQYF | TGTGCCAGCAGCTTAGTTCCAGGGGGCGAGCAGTACTTC | TRBJ2-7 | TRBD1 | . | TRBV11-3
CASSPKILAGGRETQYF | TGTGCCAGCAGCCCAAAGATACTAGCGGGAGGAAGAGAGACCCAGTACTTC | TRBJ2-5 | . | . | TRBV12-1
CASARWKAGGVTGELFF | TGTGCCAGCGCCCGATGGAAAGCGGGAGGGGTCACCGGGGAGCTGTTTTTT | TRBJ2-2 | TRBD2 | . | TRBV7-6
CASSYSTGFFYEQYF | TGTGCCAGCAGTTACTCGACAGGTTTTTTTTACGAGCAGTACTTC | TRBJ2-7 | . | once | TRBV6-5
CASSSLSGGPINEQYF | TGTGCCAGCAGTTCCCTCTCGGGAGGGCCAATCAACGAGCAGTACTTC | TRBJ2-7 | TRBD2 | . | TRBV6-5